This T cell receptor (beta chain) was captured by sequencing in a study of T cell responses to AZD1222 COVID-19 vaccine. The repertoire was sequenced with immunoSEQ multiplex PCR; TCRdb's copy has only in-frame clones and lacks some. The sample holds some 110,000 clones; 88% are singletons and the top ten take 3.5%. This CDR3 region has 16 residues. From germline, CDR1 is SGHTA and CDR2 FQGNSA. V dropped 6 bases and J dropped 4; count of bases not matched to a gene: 9. The study's findings and limits: An increase in Spike-specific TCR breadth and depth was observed after two AZD1222 doses.

As concerns this clone: Its specificity is unknown.

Sequencing used peripheral blood, obtained 28 days after the second AZD1222 dose. The source of this sequence is an adult who received the AZD1222 COVID-19 vaccine. V gene TRBV7-2 combines with J gene TRBJ2-2, with 9 positions matching TRBD1. The CDR3 sequence: CASRVPGQGVTGELFF. The CDR3 coding sequence is TGTGCCAGCAGGGTACCGGGACAGGGTGTCACCGGGGAGCTGTTTTTT.